The sequence of this TCR beta chain was determined in a study of blood T cell repertoires in COVID-19. Study-level information: PBMCs, B-cell-depleted T cells, or T cells were the source of the cDNA or gDNA that made up the material.

In assigning cohorts, the study relied on participant-reported clinical history. Under the authors' procedure: Estimates of nucleated cell counts were drawn from the amplification of reference gene primers. Using immunoSEQ multiplex PCR, the repertoire was profiled, and TCRdb retains in-frame clones only, with some absent. The V and J calls and clone size come from that table; D and trimming were worked out from the DNA. The sample lists some 410,000 clones, around nine tenths occurring once. The length of the CDR3 is 15 residues. Germline V gives CDR1 MDHEN, CDR2 SYDVKM. With 3 bases clipped from V and 4 bases from J, the junction kept 6 bases outside the gene matches.

The genes are TRBV28 and TRBJ1-1; TRBD1 aligns across 9 bases. This TCR was recovered from a woman aged 25-40 years with acute COVID-19. The sequenced sample consisted of PBMCs or T cells enriched from blood (not recorded which). CDR3 amino acids: CASSFPTGGFTEAFF. As DNA, the CDR3 is TGTGCCAGCAGTTTTCCAACAGGGGGCTTCACTGAAGCTTTCTTT.